What follows are 8 T cell receptor beta chains derived from one specimen sequenced in a study of T cell repertoires in cytomegalovirus infection. These receptors have no identified antigens. TCRdb processed the reads anew with MiXCR; each CDR3 protein has one entry. Found here are roughly 280,000 distinct CDR3 sequences, 20% to 25% of them singletons; the top ten hold roughly 19%. Sequenced here: cultured PBMCs, sampled from culture after CMV antigen stimulation. The source of these receptors is a human donor in good health (CMV status not recorded). Some clones in this sample may be carry-over from other donors' samples.

The chain is built from TRBV7-9 and TRBJ1-2; 8 positions match TRBD1. In germline, CDR1 is SEHNR, CDR2 FQNEAQ (reference sequence). This CDR3 has 17 amino acids. V lost 5 bases to trimming and J lost 0 bases; unmatched junction nucleotides: 11. CDR3 protein: CASSLSPGQEANYGYTF. The DNA of the CDR3 is TGTGCCAGCAGCCTATCGCCGGGACAGGAAGCTAACTATGGCTACACCTTC.

This clonotype was counted between two and nine times. At one end, the junction sequence differs from germline, possibly due to a read error. This chain connects TRBV6-1 to TRBJ2-2; 8 nucleotides match TRBD2. Germline CDR1 is MNHNS and CDR2 is SASEGT. This CDR3 has 15 residues. The CDR3 protein is CASREAGVVTGELFF. The CDR3 DNA sequence: TGTGCCAGCAGGGAAGCGGGAGTGGTCACCGGGGAGCTGTTTTTT.

This clonotype was observed at least ten times. The genes are TRBV7-9 and TRBJ1-6; D is uncertain. This CDR3 contains 13 residues. Germline V gene sequence: CDR1 SEHNR, CDR2 FQNEAQ (reference sequence). Trimming pared 3 bases from V and 8 bases from J, leaving 8 bases between. This chain's CDR3 is CASSFERYSPLHF. In nucleotides, the CDR3 is TGTGCCAGCAGCTTCGAACGATATTCACCCCTCCACTTT.

The chain employs TRBV7-6 and TRBJ2-7, with 9 bases matching TRBD1. This CDR3 is 13 amino acids long. The germline gives CDR1 SGHVS, CDR2 FNYEAQ. The V and J ends lost 4 bases and 5 bases, in that order; junction bases with no gene match: 3. CDR3 nucleotide sequence: TGTGCCAGCAGCTGGACAGGGGCAAACGAGCAGTACTTC. It specifies CASSWTGANEQYF.

This clonotype was seen repeatedly, ten times or more. The V gene is TRBV7-8, the J gene TRBJ2-3, with D unclear. CDR3 length: 16 amino acids. V lost 2 bases to trimming and J lost 2 bases, with 14 bases between them. Germline V gene data show CDR1 as SGHVS and CDR2 as FQNEAQ. CDR3 loop: CASSLLKGRNTDTQYF. The CDR3 region has the DNA TGTGCCAGCAGCTTATTGAAAGGACGAAACACAGATACGCAGTATTTT.

This chain joins TRBV24-1 and TRBJ2-1; 8 bases fit TRBD2. With V trimmed by 5 bases and J by 2 bases, 4 bases remained unmatched. The germline CDR1 and CDR2 sequences are KGHDR and SFDVKD. This CDR3 is built from 15 residues. The CDR3 region has the DNA TGTGCCACCAGTGTGCGGGAGGTAGCCTACAATGAGCAGTTCTTC. Protein product: CATSVREVAYNEQFF.

This clonotype was counted many times. This chain connects TRBV7-8 to TRBJ2-1; TRBD2 matches at 11 bases. The length of the CDR3 is 17 residues. The V gene's germline CDR1 is SGHVS and CDR2 FQNEAQ. V was pared by 3 bases and J by 4 bases, with 8 bases of the junction left unmatched. The CDR3 nucleotides read TGTGCCAGCAGCTTGGTAGCGGGAGGGCGGTTGTACAATGAGCAGTTCTTC. This gives the protein CASSLVAGGRLYNEQFF.

The chain employs TRBV6-1 and TRBJ2-3, with 7 bases that match TRBD2. CDR3 length: 16 amino acids. Germline assignment: CDR1 MNHNS and CDR2 SASEGT. The J segment lost 6 bases and the V segment lost 4 bases, leaving 13 bases of the junction unmatched. The CDR3, as DNA: TGTGCCAGCAGTGGTAGACTAGCTGGTCCCAAGGATACGCAGTATTTT. Encoded protein: CASSGRLAGPKDTQYF.